This TCR beta chain is from a study of blood T cell repertoires in COVID-19. Study summary: PBMCs, B-cell-depleted T cells, or T cells were the source of the cDNA or gDNA that made up the material.

The authors' processing: Reference gene primer amplification gave nucleated cell count estimates. Assay used: immunoSEQ multiplex PCR; TCRdb lists only in-frame clones, some missing. The V and J calls and the clone size are those of that table, but D and trimming were determined from the DNA. The top ten hold 7.5% of the sample, which has 200,000 to 250,000 clones, roughly 76% seen once. Trimming took 0 bases from V and 9 from J, leaving 18 bases between them. This CDR3 contains 15 residues. Germline CDR1 is LNHNV and CDR2 is YYDKDF (reference sequence). This clone was counted only a few times. The sample was peripheral blood. The chain links TRBV15 to TRBJ2-7; D uncertain. The source of this sequence is a woman of 80 years or more with COVID-19, enrolled during active disease. The CDR3 nucleotides read TGTGCCACCAGCAGAGATTACGATAGCCTACGAGCGCAGTACTTC. Amino acid sequence: CATSRDYDSLRAQYF.